The clone carrying this T cell receptor beta chain turned up a few times. Per the authors' pipeline: It was from reference gene primer amplification that nucleated cell counts were estimated. Data came from immunoSEQ multiplex PCR; TCRdb stores just in-frame clones and leaves some out. Clonal size and the V and J genes are those of that table, whereas D and trimming came from the DNA. The sample lists some 62,000 clones, 70% to 80% occurring once. This sample is drawn from a study of blood T cell repertoires in COVID-19. From germline, CDR1 is SNHLY and CDR2 FYNNEI. This CDR3 is built from 14 residues. V lost 6 bases and J lost 7; bases outside the gene matches: 11.

The origin of this receptor is a man in his 60s with acute or convalescent COVID-19. Material for sequencing was peripheral blood. The J gene is TRBJ1-2, the V gene TRBV2, with 7 bases lining up with TRBD1. The chain's CDR3 is CASSRRQGEGGYTF. CDR3 DNA sequence: TGTGCCAGCAGCCGACGACAGGGCGAGGGTGGCTACACCTTC.